This T cell receptor beta chain was captured in a study of Graves' ophthalmopathy and Graves' hyperthyroidism. At the level of the study: Investigators collected peripheral blood at initial diagnosis, before any treatment was given.

Findings and limits, study-wide: Most expanded clonotypes from thyroid (those above 0.001 frequency) were also found in blood. With over 85% sensitivity and 81.08% specificity, a 13-signature model separated ophthalmopathy from stable hyperthyroidism.

The germline CDR1 and CDR2 sequences are SGHAT and FQNNGV. This CDR3 is 18 amino acids long. The V gene end was trimmed by 1 base and the J gene end by 5 bases; junction bases not matched to a gene: 8. This clonotype was observed many times. Its specificity is not known. The PBMCs originated from roughly 10 ml of fresh peripheral blood. RNA transcripts provided the template for amplifying TCR beta CDR3 regions. A first-round RT-PCR used HTBI primers, followed by a second-round multiplex PCR. TCRdb recomputed calls from the multiplex PCR reads with MiXCR, one row per CDR3 protein. The sample contains fewer than 400,000 distinct CDR3 sequences, about 17% of which appear only once.

The sequenced sample was peripheral blood. This sequence originates from a woman in her late teens or twenties with Graves' ophthalmopathy. The J gene is TRBJ2-2, the V gene TRBV11-2, with TRBD2 identical over 12 bases. The CDR3 here is CASSLVLTSGSNTGELFF. CDR3 sequence (DNA): TGTGCCAGCAGCTTAGTCCTGACTAGCGGGAGCAATACCGGGGAGCTGTTTTTT.